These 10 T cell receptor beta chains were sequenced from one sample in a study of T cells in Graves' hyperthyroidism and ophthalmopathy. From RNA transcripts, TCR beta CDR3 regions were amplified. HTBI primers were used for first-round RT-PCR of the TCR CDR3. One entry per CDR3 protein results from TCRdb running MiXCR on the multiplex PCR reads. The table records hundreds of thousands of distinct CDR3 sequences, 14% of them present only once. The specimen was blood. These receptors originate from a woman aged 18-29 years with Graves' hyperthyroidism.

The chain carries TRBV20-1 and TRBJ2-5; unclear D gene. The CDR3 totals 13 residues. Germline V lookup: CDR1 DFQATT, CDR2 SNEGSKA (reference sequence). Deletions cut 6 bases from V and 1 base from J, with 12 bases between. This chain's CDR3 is CSAAAAIQETQYF. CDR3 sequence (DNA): TGCAGTGCCGCGGCAGCCATCCAAGAGACCCAGTACTTC.

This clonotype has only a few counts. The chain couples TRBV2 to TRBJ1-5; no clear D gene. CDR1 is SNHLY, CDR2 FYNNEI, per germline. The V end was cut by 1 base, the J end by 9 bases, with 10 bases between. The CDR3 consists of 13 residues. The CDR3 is CASSEGGRGPQHF. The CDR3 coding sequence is TGTGCCAGCAGTGAAGGAGGTCGGGGGCCCCAGCATTTT.

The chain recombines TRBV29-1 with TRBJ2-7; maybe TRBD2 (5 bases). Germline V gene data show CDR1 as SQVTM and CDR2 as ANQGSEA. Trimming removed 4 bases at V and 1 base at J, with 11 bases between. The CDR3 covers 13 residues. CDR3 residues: CSVAGKRSYEQYF. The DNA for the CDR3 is TGCAGCGTTGCGGGAAAAAGGTCCTACGAGCAGTACTTC.

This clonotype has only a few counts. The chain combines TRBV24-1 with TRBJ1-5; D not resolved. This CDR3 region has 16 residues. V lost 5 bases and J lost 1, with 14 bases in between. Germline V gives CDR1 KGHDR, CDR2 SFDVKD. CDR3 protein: CATSASTRASNQPQHF. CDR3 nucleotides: TGTGCCACCAGTGCCTCGACCCGGGCCAGCAATCAGCCCCAGCATTTT.

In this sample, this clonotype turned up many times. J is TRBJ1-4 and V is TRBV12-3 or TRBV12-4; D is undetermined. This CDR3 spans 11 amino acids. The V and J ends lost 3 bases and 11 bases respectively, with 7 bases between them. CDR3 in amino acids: CASSLGHKLFF. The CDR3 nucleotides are TGTGCCAGCAGTTTGGGCCATAAACTGTTTTTT.

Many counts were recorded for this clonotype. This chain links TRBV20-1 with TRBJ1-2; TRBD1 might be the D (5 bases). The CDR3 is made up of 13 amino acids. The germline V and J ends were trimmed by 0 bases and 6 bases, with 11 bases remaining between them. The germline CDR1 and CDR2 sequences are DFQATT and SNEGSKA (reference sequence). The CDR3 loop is CSARDGGLHGYTF. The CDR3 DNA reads TGCAGTGCTAGAGATGGGGGATTGCATGGCTACACCTTC.

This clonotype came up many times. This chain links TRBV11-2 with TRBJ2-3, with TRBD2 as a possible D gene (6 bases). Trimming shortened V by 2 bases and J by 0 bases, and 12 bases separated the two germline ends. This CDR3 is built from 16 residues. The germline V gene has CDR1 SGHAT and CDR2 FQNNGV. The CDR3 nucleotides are TGTGCCAGCAGCTTATGGGCGGGGCATAGCACAGATACGCAGTATTTT. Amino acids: CASSLWAGHSTDTQYF.

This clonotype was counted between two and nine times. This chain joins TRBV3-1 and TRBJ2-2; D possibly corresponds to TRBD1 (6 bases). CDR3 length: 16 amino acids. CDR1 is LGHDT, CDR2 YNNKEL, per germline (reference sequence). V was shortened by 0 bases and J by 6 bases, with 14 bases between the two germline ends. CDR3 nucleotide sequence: TGTGCCAGCAGCCAAGATATGGGGGCGCTTTCCGGGGAGCTGTTTTTT. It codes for CASSQDMGALSGELFF.

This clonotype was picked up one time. This chain's CDR3 is CASSIDLVYGNSPLHF. CDR3 in DNA: TGTGCCAGTAGTATAGACCTGGTATACGGTAATTCACCCCTCCACTTT. V and J are TRBV19 and TRBJ1-6; D gene unclear. V was pared by 0 bases and J by 6 bases, with 12 bases between. CDR3 length equals 16 residues. Germline-derived CDR1 and CDR2 are LNHDA and SQIVND (reference sequence).

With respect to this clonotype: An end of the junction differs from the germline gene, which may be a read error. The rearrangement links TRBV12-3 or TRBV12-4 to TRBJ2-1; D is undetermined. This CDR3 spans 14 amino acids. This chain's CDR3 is CASSPHPAYNEQLF. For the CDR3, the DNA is TGTGCCAGCAGTCCCCACCCCGCCTACAATGAGCAGCTCTTC.